Included here is one T cell receptor (beta chain) sequence, with context. This entry comes from a study of blood T cell repertoires in COVID-19. Whole-study context: Material from acute and convalescent COVID-19 was sourced from the United States, Italy and Spain. The analysed material was cDNA or gDNA that came from T cells, B-cell-depleted T cells, or PBMCs.

The CDR3 is 14 amino acids. V dropped 2 bases and J dropped 0 bases, with 7 bases sitting between them. CDR1 and CDR2 from the germline V gene are SGHVS and FQNEAQ. Study processing details: The authors estimated nucleated cell counts from reference gene primer amplification. The repertoire was sequenced with immunoSEQ multiplex PCR; TCRdb's copy has only in-frame clones and lacks some. Clonal size and the V and J genes are those of that table, whereas D and trimming came from the DNA. The repertoire consists of about 200,000 clones, with 80% to 90% occurring once and the leading ten covering 5.9%. The receptor comes from a man older than 75 with acute or convalescent COVID-19. This chain connects TRBV7-8 to TRBJ1-1; D is undetermined. Sequencing used peripheral blood. CDR3 in DNA: TGTGCCAGCAGCTTAACCGGTGTGAACACTGAAGCTTTCTTT. Protein: CASSLTGVNTEAFF.